Each of the 9 T cell receptor beta chains below was sequenced from the same sample in a study of blood T cell repertoires in COVID-19. Measured with immunoSEQ multiplex PCR; TCRdb has only the in-frame clones, and not every one. The profile covers about 70,000 clones, with approximately 75% appearing a single time and 6.3% taken by the ten largest. Sequenced input: peripheral blood. Source of these receptors: a woman aged 55 to 70 with acute or convalescent COVID-19.

The rearrangement links TRBV12-3 or TRBV12-4 to TRBJ1-1; unclear D gene. V was clipped by 5 bases and J by 11 bases, with 15 bases between them. This CDR3 has 12 amino acids. For the CDR3, the DNA is TGTGCCAGCAGTCTATTGAGGGCGCGGGCTTTCTTT. The encoded protein is CASSLLRARAFF.

This chain uses TRBV9 with TRBJ2-7; 10 nucleotides align to TRBD1. The trim removed 3 bases at V and 0 bases at J, leaving 6 bases unmatched. CDR3 length: 16 amino acids. Germline CDR1 SGDLS, CDR2 YYNGEE. The CDR3 region has the DNA TGTGCCAGCAGCGGAGAGGACAGGGGGGCCTCCTACGAGCAGTACTTC. It specifies CASSGEDRGASYEQYF.

The chain combines TRBV2 with TRBJ1-2; no firm D call. The CDR3 extends over 14 amino acids. Germline V gene sequence: CDR1 SNHLY, CDR2 FYNNEI. The V and J ends lost 5 bases and 4 bases respectively, with 14 bases between them. The CDR3 nucleotides are TGTGCCAGCAGTTCTCATACGAGTCTCTATGGCTACACCTTC. Its translation: CASSSHTSLYGYTF.

The chain has TRBV9 and TRBJ1-6, with 8 bases lining up with TRBD1. Germline V gene data show CDR1 as SGDLS and CDR2 as YYNGEE. Germline trimming cut 2 bases from V and 7 bases from J; bases unmatched to any gene: 2. This CDR3 spans 14 amino acids. The CDR3 DNA reads TGTGCCAGCAGCGTGACAGGGGCCAATTCACCCCTCCACTTT. This translates into CASSVTGANSPLHF.

The V gene is TRBV19, the J gene TRBJ1-6; D is ambiguous. The germline V gene encodes CDR1 LNHDA and CDR2 SQIVND (reference sequence). The CDR3 runs 17 residues. Trimming left V 1 base short and J 5 bases short, with 15 bases between. The CDR3 DNA is TGTGCCAGTAGTATAGTCCGGAGGGCCGACGATAATTCACCCCTCCACTTT. It is translated as CASSIVRRADDNSPLHF.

J is TRBJ2-7 and V is TRBV18; D perhaps matches TRBD1 (6 bases). The CDR3 extends over 14 amino acids. Trimming stripped 3 bases from V and 4 bases from J, with 13 bases between. Per germline, CDR1 KGHSH and CDR2 LQKENI. As DNA, the CDR3 is TGTGCCAGCTCACCCCGGACAGAAGGTTACGAGCAGTACTTC. It is translated as CASSPRTEGYEQYF.

The rearrangement uses TRBV6-2 or TRBV6-3 and TRBJ2-3; D uncertain. The germline CDR1 and CDR2 sequences are MNHEY and SVGEGT. The length of the CDR3 is 16 residues. The V end lost 6 bases, the J end lost 4 bases, and 20 bases lay between the germline ends. The CDR3 DNA follows: TGTGCCAGCAGCCGCCCGCTAGGAGCCAACTCAGATACGCAGTATTTT. Translation: CASSRPLGANSDTQYF.

The chain carries TRBV5-4 and TRBJ1-6; 7 nucleotides match TRBD1. V trimming: 4 bases; J trimming: 6 bases; junction bases outside the gene matches: 13. This CDR3 spans 17 amino acids. Per the germline V gene, CDR1 is SGHNT and CDR2 is YYREEE (reference sequence). The DNA of the CDR3 is TGTGCCAGCAGCCCGGCGGAGGGGGCTTACGGTAATTCACCCCTCCACTTT. Encoded protein: CASSPAEGAYGNSPLHF.

The rearrangement links TRBV2 to TRBJ1-2; D may be TRBD1 (5 bases). CDR1 is SNHLY, CDR2 FYNNEI, per germline. This CDR3 is 13 amino acids long. Trimming removed 1 base at V and 8 bases at J, with 11 bases between. The CDR3 loop is CASSEGVGRGYTF. CDR3 nucleotide sequence: TGTGCCAGCAGTGAAGGTGTGGGGCGCGGCTACACCTTC.